Below, 4 T cell receptor beta chains from the same sample are listed, as sequenced in a study of cytomegalovirus exposure and HLA in healthy donors. The PCR was carried out with 60 Vbeta primers and 13 Jbeta primers. Sequencing used immunoSEQ multiplex PCR; TCRdb keeps in-frame clones, though not all of them. The sample lists 150,000 to 200,000 clones, about 79% occurring once. Material for sequencing was PBMCs. The receptors were gathered from a woman between 45 and 65 years old in good health and CMV-seronegative.

The V gene is TRBV6-6, the J gene TRBJ2-7; 9 bases are shared with TRBD1. Germline V gene lookup returns CDR1 MNHNY and CDR2 SVGAGI (reference sequence). The J segment lost 3 bases and the V segment lost 3 bases, leaving 3 bases of the junction unmatched. The length of the CDR3 is 14 residues. Here the CDR3 reads CASSYGTGIYEQYF. CDR3 DNA: TGTGCCAGCAGTTATGGGACAGGGATCTACGAGCAGTACTTC.

This chain uses TRBV6-5 with TRBJ1-5; no firm D call. This CDR3 is 15 amino acids long. Germline assignment: CDR1 MNHEY and CDR2 SVGAGI. Trimming cost V 5 bases and J 0 bases, with 11 bases left between them. The CDR3 DNA reads TGTGCCAGCAGTACATCGGCGGATAGCAATCAGCCCCAGCATTTT. Protein product: CASSTSADSNQPQHF.

This chain connects TRBV4-3 to TRBJ2-3, with 7 nucleotides matching TRBD1. V shed 3 bases and J 9 bases; nucleotides not matched to a gene: 12. The CDR3 covers 15 residues. The germline gives CDR1 LGHNA, CDR2 YSLEER. This CDR3 is CASSQADQQGPTQYF. In nucleotides, the CDR3 is TGCGCCAGCAGCCAGGCGGACCAACAGGGGCCCACGCAGTATTTT.

The chain has TRBV9 and TRBJ2-1; 14 nucleotides align to TRBD2. CDR3 length: 16 residues. The ends lost 4 bases at V and 5 bases at J; junction bases unmatched: 5. From germline, CDR1 is SGDLS and CDR2 YYNGEE. This chain's CDR3 is CASSPRLAGGNNEQFF. Written as DNA, the CDR3 is TGTGCCAGCAGCCCCCGACTAGCGGGGGGGAACAATGAGCAGTTCTTC.